This record looks at one T cell receptor beta chain sequence and its context. The method was immunoSEQ multiplex PCR; TCRdb's version includes in-frame clones alone and lacks a portion of them. The data hold about 270,000 clones, with roughly 82% observed a single time. The V segment lost 0 bases and the J segment 3 bases; nucleotides outside the gene matches: 8. The germline V gene encodes CDR1 SGHRS and CDR2 YFSETQ. The CDR3 extends over 16 amino acids. The data derive from a study of control samples from healthy donors and cancer patients. The receptor's source is a woman aged 60-75 years with lung cancer. The chain carries TRBV5-1 and TRBJ2-7; 8 bases map to TRBD2. Sequencing input: PBMCs. The CDR3 region has the DNA TGCGCCAGCAGCTTGGGTCGGGGGGGCCCTAACTACGAGCAGTACTTC. Amino acid sequence: CASSLGRGGPNYEQYF.